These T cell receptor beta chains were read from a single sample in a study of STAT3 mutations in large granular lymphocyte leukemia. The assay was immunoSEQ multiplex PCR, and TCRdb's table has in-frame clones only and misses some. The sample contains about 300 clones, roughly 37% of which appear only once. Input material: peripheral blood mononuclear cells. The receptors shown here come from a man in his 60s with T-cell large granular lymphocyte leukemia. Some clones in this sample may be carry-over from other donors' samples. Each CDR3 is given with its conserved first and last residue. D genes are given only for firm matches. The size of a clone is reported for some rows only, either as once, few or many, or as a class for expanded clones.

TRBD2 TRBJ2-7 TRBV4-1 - TGCGCCAGCAGACTTGAACCGGGACTAGCCCACGAGCAGTACTTC CASRLEPGLAHEQYF
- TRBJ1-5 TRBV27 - TGTGCCAGCAGTTTAAATGTTAATCAGCCCCAGCATTTT CASSLNVNQPQHF
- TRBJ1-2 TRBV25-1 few TGTGCCAGCAGTGCTTCGACCGGGGGGGGGAGTGGCTACACCTTC CASSASTGGGSGYTF
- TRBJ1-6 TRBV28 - TGTGCCATCTCGGACGGGCTTTCACCCCTCCACTTT CAISDGLSPLHF
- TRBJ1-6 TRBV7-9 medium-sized TGTGCCAGCAGCTTACTGGCCTCACCCCTCCACTTT CASSLLASPLHF
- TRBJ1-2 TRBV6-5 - TGTGCCAGCAGTTTATTGAGGGTGGGTGGCTACACCTTC CASSLLRVGGYTF
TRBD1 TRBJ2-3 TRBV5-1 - TGCGCCAGCAGCTTACTCCCGGGACAGGGTGGTACGCAGTATTTT CASSLLPGQGGTQYF
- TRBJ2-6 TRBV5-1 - TGCGCCAGCAGCTTGGATAGGGGAGGTGGTGGGGCCAACGTCCTGACTTTC CASSLDRGGGGANVLTF
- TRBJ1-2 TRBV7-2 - TGTGCCAGCAGCTTGGGGGATAGGTCTAAGGGCTACACCTTC CASSLGDRSKGYTF
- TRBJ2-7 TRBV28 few TGTGCCAGCAGTTTAAACGACGGAACCTACGAGCAGTACTTC CASSLNDGTYEQYF
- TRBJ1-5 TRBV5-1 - TGCGCCAGCAGCTTGAGGGGGGACAGCAATCAGCCCCAGCATTTT CASSLRGDSNQPQHF
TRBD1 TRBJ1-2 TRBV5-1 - TGCGCCAGCAGCTGGGGGGACAGGGGGAACTATGGCTACACCTTC CASSWGDRGNYGYTF
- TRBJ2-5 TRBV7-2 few TGTGCCAGCAGCCCCCTTAAAGAGACCCAGTACTTC CASSPLKETQYF
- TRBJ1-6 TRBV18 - TGTGCCAGCTCACCACCCGGCTACAGAAATAATTCACCCCTCCACTTT CASSPPGYRNNSPLHF
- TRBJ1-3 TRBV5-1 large TGCGCCAGCAGCTTGGAGGCGACAGGTCCTGGAAACACCATATATTTT CASSLEATGPGNTIYF
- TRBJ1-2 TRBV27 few TGTGCCAGCGGACAGACCAATCTCTATGGCTACACCTTC CASGQTNLYGYTF
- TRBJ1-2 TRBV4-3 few TGCGCCAGCAGCCAAGCCGTTCTTGGGACCTACTATGGCTACACCTTC CASSQAVLGTYYGYTF
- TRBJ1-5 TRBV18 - TGTGCCAGCTCACCTGGGGACCTGGGGTATAGCAATCAGCCCCAGCATTTT CASSPGDLGYSNQPQHF
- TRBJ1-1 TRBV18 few TGTGCCAGCTCATCTACGGGGAGCACTGAAGCTTTCTTT CASSSTGSTEAFF
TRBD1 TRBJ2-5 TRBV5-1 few TGCGCCAGCAGCTCCGCCATGGACAGGGCCCTGGAGACCCAGTACTTC CASSSAMDRALETQYF
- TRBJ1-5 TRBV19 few TGTGCCAGTTCCAGACAGGTTAATCAGCCCCAGCATTTT CASSRQVNQPQHF
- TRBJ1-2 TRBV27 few TGTGCCAGCAGTTCCCGGGCAGCTAACTATGGCTACACCTTC CASSSRAANYGYTF
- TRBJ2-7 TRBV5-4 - TGTGCCAGCAGCCCCGCTATCGGAGACTACGAGCAGTACTTC CASSPAIGDYEQYF
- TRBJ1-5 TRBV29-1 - TGCAGCGCTCAGTATAATAGCAATCAGCCCCAGCATTTT CSAQYNSNQPQHF
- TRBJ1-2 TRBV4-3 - TGCGCCAGCAGCCAGGATCTTGCGGCAGTCCTCTATGGCTACACCTTC CASSQDLAAVLYGYTF
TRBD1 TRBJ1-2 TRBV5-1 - TGCGCCAGCAGCTTCCAGGACAGGAGGGGTGGCTACACCTTC CASSFQDRRGGYTF
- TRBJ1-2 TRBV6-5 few TGTGCCAGCAGCCCCCATACAGACGGCTATGGCTACACCTTC CASSPHTDGYGYTF
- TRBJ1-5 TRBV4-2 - TGTGCCAGCAGGCGCACAGGGAGTATTAGCAATCAGCCCCAGCATTTT CASRRTGSISNQPQHF
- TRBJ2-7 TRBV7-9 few TGTGCCAGCAGCTTTGATTTGGGCAGGCGGGACTTC CASSFDLGRRDF
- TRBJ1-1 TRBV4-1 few TGCGCCAGCAGCCGCCGACCGAACAGGAACACTGAAGCTTTCTTT CASSRRPNRNTEAFF
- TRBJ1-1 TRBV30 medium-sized TGTGCCTGGAGTGGGAAGGGGCCGGACACTGAAGCTTTCTTT CAWSGKGPDTEAFF
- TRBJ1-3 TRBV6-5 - TGTGCCAGCAGTCGGACGGGCTCTGGAAACACCATATATTTT CASSRTGSGNTIYF
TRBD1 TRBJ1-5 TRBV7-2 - TGTGCCAGCAGCTCCTCCGGGACAGGGGGCCATCAGCCCCAGCATTTT CASSSSGTGGHQPQHF
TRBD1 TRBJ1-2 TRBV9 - TGTGCCAGCAGCGGTAGGACAGGGGGGTTCTATGGCTACACCTTC CASSGRTGGFYGYTF
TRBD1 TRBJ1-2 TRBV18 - TGTGCCAGCTCCCCCGACAGGGTCGGTAATGGCTACACCTTC CASSPDRVGNGYTF
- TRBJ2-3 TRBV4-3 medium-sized TGCGCCAGCAGCCAAGATTACCCCTACGGGACGCAGTATTTT CASSQDYPYGTQYF
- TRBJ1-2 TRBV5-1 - TGCGCCAGCAGCCCAGCGGGGGGGGTCTATGGCTACACCTTC CASSPAGGVYGYTF
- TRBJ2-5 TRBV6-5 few TGTGCCAGCGGTAGGGGCGGGCCGGGGACCCAGTACTTC CASGRGGPGTQYF
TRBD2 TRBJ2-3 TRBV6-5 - TGTGCCAGCAAAAGCGGGACCCTTCACCGCGATACGCAGTATTTT CASKSGTLHRDTQYF
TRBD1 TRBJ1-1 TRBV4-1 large TGCGCCAGCAACCCACTCGGGGCAGGGGGCCCAAACACTGAAGCTTTCTTT CASNPLGAGGPNTEAFF